The 14 T cell receptor beta chains reported below all come from one sample, sequenced in a study of blood T cells in healthy people across ages. Using a J-beta primer mix together with a sample-barcoded 5' primer, a second PCR was run for about 6 to 12 cycles. TCRdb reprocessed the 5' RACE reads with MiXCR, giving one entry per CDR3 protein. The repertoire holds about 1 million distinct CDR3 sequences, with less than 25% as singletons. This sample was shared with a second study, whose subject was T cells of mothers and their children.

The sequencing input was blood. The receptors shown here come from a girl aged 2-9 years in good health.

In this sample, this clonotype turned up a few times. V gene TRBV7-9 combines with J gene TRBJ2-3; tentatively, D is TRBD1 (5 bases). In germline, CDR1 is SEHNR, CDR2 FQNEAQ (reference sequence). This CDR3 spans 16 amino acids. The V gene lost 3 bases and the J gene lost 2 bases, with 15 bases spanning the gap. DNA of the CDR3: TGTGCCAGCAGCTTCTCGATGACAGCTCTCACAGATACGCAGTATTTT. Amino acid sequence: CASSFSMTALTDTQYF.

This clonotype has more than one count but fewer than ten. The chain couples TRBV12-3 or TRBV12-4 to TRBJ2-5, with unresolved D. V was pared by 5 bases and J by 3 bases, with 22 bases between. The CDR3 length is 17 residues. The CDR3 sequence is CASSPSSFASPKETQYF. CDR3 DNA sequence: TGTGCCAGCAGTCCCTCCTCCTTTGCATCACCCAAAGAGACCCAGTACTTC.

This clonotype turned up a few times. The rearrangement joins TRBV3-1 to TRBJ2-5, with a weak D call TRBD1 (6 bases). The V gene lost 3 bases and the J gene lost 2 bases, with 13 bases spanning the gap. Germline CDR1 LGHDT, CDR2 YNNKEL (reference sequence). The CDR3 totals 15 residues. This CDR3 reads CASSHPVGQQETQYF. The CDR3 DNA reads TGTGCCAGCAGCCACCCCGTTGGACAGCAAGAGACCCAGTACTTC.

This clonotype was seen more than once but under ten times. A read error is possible here, since a much larger clone lies one base away. The chain is built from TRBV29-1 and TRBJ2-5; D is ambiguous. The CDR3 extends over 10 amino acids. Per germline, CDR1 SQVTM and CDR2 ANQGSEA. In DNA form, the CDR3 reads TGCAACGTTGAAGTTTCGCCAAGCTACTTC. Translation gives CNVEVSPSYF.

The genes are TRBV24-1 and TRBJ2-1; 12 bases align to TRBD2. This CDR3 spans 14 amino acids. J was trimmed by 9 bases and V by 5 bases; bases with no gene match: 4. Germline-derived CDR1 and CDR2 are KGHDR and SFDVKD. CDR3 bases: TGTGCCACCAGTGGGAGGGGACTAGCGGGTGAGCAGTTCTTC. Its protein is CATSGRGLAGEQFF.

The chain combines TRBV5-1 with TRBJ2-5; TRBD2 matches 10 bases. Unmatched junction bases numbered 11, after V lost 5 bases and J lost 1 base. The CDR3 is 17 amino acids. Germline loops: CDR1 SGHRS, CDR2 YFSETQ. CDR3 sequence (DNA): TGCGCCAGCAGAATTGGGGCTAGCGGGGGCCTCCAAGAGACCCAGTACTTC. Amino acids: CASRIGASGGLQETQYF.

In this sample, this clonotype turned up many times. This chain uses TRBV5-1 with TRBJ1-4; D unclear. This CDR3 is built from 14 residues. The ends were cut back, 2 bases at V and 4 bases at J, with 9 bases in the middle. Germline loops: CDR1 SGHRS, CDR2 YFSETQ. The chain's CDR3 is CASSFTAINEKLFF. The CDR3 DNA is TGCGCCAGCAGCTTTACAGCCATTAATGAAAAACTGTTTTTT.

The chain combines TRBV2 with TRBJ2-1; 13 bases match TRBD2. With 11 bases clipped from V and 4 bases from J, the junction kept 2 bases outside the gene matches. The germline V gene encodes CDR1 SNHLY and CDR2 FYNNEI. The CDR3 consists of 13 residues. For the CDR3, the DNA is TGTGCCGGACTAGCGGGAGAGTACAATGAGCAGTTCTTC. Amino acid sequence: CAGLAGEYNEQFF.

This clonotype was recorded a few times. This sequence joins TRBV5-5 and TRBJ1-5; TRBD1 is a possible D gene (6 bases). The CDR3 covers 17 residues. CDR1 SGHKS and CDR2 YYEKEE come from the germline V gene (reference sequence). The V gene lost 2 bases and the J gene lost 4 bases, with 19 bases spanning the gap. The CDR3 here is CASSFRGGYTGNQPQHF. The CDR3 DNA reads TGTGCCAGCAGCTTTCGGGGGGGCTACACGGGAAATCAGCCCCAGCATTTT.

This chain uses TRBV24-1 with TRBJ2-1; 13 bases fit TRBD2. The length of the CDR3 is 15 residues. Germline CDR1 and CDR2: KGHDR and SFDVKD. J lost 10 bases, V lost 4 bases, and 6 bases had no gene match. The CDR3 spells CATSERLAGGEEQFF. CDR3 DNA sequence: TGTGCCACCAGTGAGAGACTAGCGGGGGGAGAGGAGCAGTTCTTC.

This clonotype has a handful of counts. The CDR3 reads CATSRDHSNEQYF. CDR3 nucleotide sequence: TGTGCCACCAGCAGAGATCATAGCAACGAGCAGTACTTC. The genes are TRBV15 and TRBJ2-5; D ambiguous. Near its end, the DNA agrees better with TRBJ2-7, so the J call may be wrong. CDR3 size: 13 residues. Germline V CDR1 and CDR2: LNHNV, YYDKDF (reference sequence).

This clonotype occurred a few times. This chain links TRBV12-3 or TRBV12-4 with TRBJ2-3; D gene unclear. Trimming cost V 7 bases and J 4 bases, with 9 bases left between them. This CDR3 is 12 amino acids long. This chain's CDR3 is CASTNLPDTQYF. The CDR3 bases are TGTGCCAGCACCAATCTCCCAGATACGCAGTATTTT.

The J gene is TRBJ2-4, the V gene TRBV7-6; tentative D call: TRBD1 (5 bases). This CDR3 comprises 13 residues. Per germline, CDR1 SGHVS and CDR2 FNYEAQ. V gave up 5 bases and J gave up 7 bases, with 12 bases separating them. The CDR3 protein is CASSLRVGNIQYF. In DNA, the CDR3 is TGTGCCAGCAGCCTCAGGGTTGGGAACATTCAGTACTTC. Full variable domain (outside the CDR3, taken from reference TRBV7-6 and TRBJ2-4): GAGVSQSPRYKVTKRGQDVALRCDPISGHVSLYWYRQALGQGPEFLTYFNYEAQQDKSGLPNDRFSAERPEGSISTLTIQRTEQRDSAMYRCASSLRVGNIQYFGAGTRLSVL.

CDR3 protein: CASSQAYGGSPLHF. As DNA, the CDR3 is TGTGCCAGCAGCCAAGCCTACGGGGGTTCACCCCTCCACTTT. The chain uses TRBV14 and TRBJ1-6, with D maybe TRBD1 (5 bases). This CDR3 comprises 14 residues. Germline V gene lookup returns CDR1 SGHDN and CDR2 FVKESK. The V end was cut by 1 base, the J end by 9 bases, with 10 bases between.